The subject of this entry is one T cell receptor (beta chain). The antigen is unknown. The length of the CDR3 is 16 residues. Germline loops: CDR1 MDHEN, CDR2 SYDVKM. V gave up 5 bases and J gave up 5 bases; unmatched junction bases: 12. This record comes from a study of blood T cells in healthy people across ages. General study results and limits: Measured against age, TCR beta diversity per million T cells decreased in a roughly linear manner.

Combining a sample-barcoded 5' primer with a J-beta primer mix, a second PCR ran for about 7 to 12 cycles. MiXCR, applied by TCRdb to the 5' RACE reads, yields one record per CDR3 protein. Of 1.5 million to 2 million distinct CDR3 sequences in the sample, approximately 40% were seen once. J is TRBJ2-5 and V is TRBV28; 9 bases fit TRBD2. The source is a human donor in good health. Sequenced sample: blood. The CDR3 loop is CASSTLVAGEGETQYF. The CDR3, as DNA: TGTGCCAGCAGTACCCTAGTAGCGGGGGAGGGTGAGACCCAGTACTTC.